The 12 T cell receptor beta chains reported below all come from one sample, sequenced in a study of PD-1 blockade in classical Hodgkin lymphoma. The time point here: newly diagnosed, previously untreated cHL patient sample. Libraries were prepared by immunoSEQ multiplex PCR; TCRdb keeps only in-frame clonotypes and omits some of them. The sample holds 70,000 or so clones, over 85% seen once. Sequencing was done on a sample of peripheral blood mononuclear cells (PBMCs). The source of these receptors is a human donor with classical Hodgkin lymphoma.

The V gene is TRBV6-5, the J gene TRBJ2-7; 9 nucleotides agree with TRBD2. The CDR3 totals 13 residues. Trimming cost V 6 bases and J 3 bases; bases outside gene matches: 3. CDR1 and CDR2 (germline): MNHEY, SVGAGI. CDR3 DNA: TGTGCCAGCAGCAATAGCGGGAGCTACGAGCAGTACTTC. As protein: CASSNSGSYEQYF.

The chain couples TRBV28 to TRBJ2-7, with D perhaps matching TRBD1 (6 bases). Trimming shortened V by 3 bases and J by 6 bases, and 18 bases separated the two germline ends. Germline CDR1 MDHEN, CDR2 SYDVKM. The CDR3 has 15 residues. The CDR3 DNA reads as TGTGCCAGCAGTTTTCCGACAGGAACAACAGCCGAGCAGTACTTC. It yields the protein CASSFPTGTTAEQYF.

CDR3 region: CASIDSARALQKLFF. The CDR3 coding sequence is TGTGCCAGCATAGATAGTGCACGGGCCCTACAAAAACTGTTTTTT. V usage is TRBV6-1 and J usage is TRBJ1-4; D not certain. V lost 7 bases, J lost 9 bases, and 21 bases lay in between. Per germline, CDR1 MNHNS and CDR2 SASEGT. This CDR3 is built from 15 residues.

The rearrangement links TRBV9 to TRBJ2-5; D is possibly TRBD1 (6 bases). Germline V lookup: CDR1 SGDLS, CDR2 YYNGEE. V lost 3 bases and J 2 bases, leaving 8 bases between the germline ends. The CDR3 extends over 13 amino acids. CDR3 region: CASSAGQQETQYF. In DNA form, the CDR3 reads TGTGCCAGCAGCGCGGGACAACAAGAGACCCAGTACTTC.

The chain uses TRBV15 and TRBJ1-1; no clear D. The germline V gene has CDR1 LNHNV and CDR2 YYDKDF (reference sequence). The CDR3 has 15 residues. Trimming stripped 1 base from V and 1 base from J, with 10 bases between. CDR3 sequence reads: CATSRVRDWNTEAFF. DNA for the CDR3: TGTGCCACCAGCAGAGTTCGAGATTGGAACACTGAAGCTTTCTTT.

The rearrangement links TRBV6-5 to TRBJ1-4; D perhaps matches TRBD1 (6 bases). The CDR3 covers 15 residues. Germline V gene lookup returns CDR1 MNHEY and CDR2 SVGAGI. Trimming cost V 4 bases and J 4 bases, with 13 bases left between them. The DNA for the CDR3 is TGTGCCAGCAGTTCTGGGGGGACACTTAATGAAAAACTGTTTTTT. This translates into CASSSGGTLNEKLFF.

The gene calls are TRBV9 and TRBJ2-3; 7 bases are shared with TRBD1. Germline V gene sequence: CDR1 SGDLS, CDR2 YYNGEE. The CDR3 is made up of 14 amino acids. The V gene end was trimmed by 4 bases and the J gene end by 6 bases; junction bases not matched to a gene: 8. The CDR3 protein is CASSQQGWGDTQYF. As DNA, the CDR3 is TGTGCCAGCAGCCAACAGGGGTGGGGGGATACGCAGTATTTT.

The sample holds one count of this clone. The chain carries TRBV28 and TRBJ2-3, with 13 bases lining up with TRBD2. Germline CDR1 MDHEN, CDR2 SYDVKM. V lost 4 bases to trimming and J lost 2 bases; unmatched junction nucleotides: 21. The CDR3 contains 22 residues. The CDR3 sequence is CASSSPGTSGIIGWGYTDTQYF. CDR3 nucleotides: TGTGCCAGCAGTTCTCCCGGGACTAGCGGGATAATCGGCTGGGGTTACACAGATACGCAGTATTTT.

The rearrangement uses TRBV7-9 and TRBJ1-5; D not certain. Germline CDR1 reads SEHNR; CDR2 reads FQNEAQ (reference sequence). This CDR3 comprises 14 residues. V lost 4 bases to trimming and J lost 2 bases, with 9 bases between them. CDR3 region: CASSSGAGNQPQHF. CDR3 nucleotides: TGTGCCAGCAGCTCGGGAGCAGGCAATCAGCCCCAGCATTTT. The variable domain in full, with the rest retrieved from reference TRBV7-9 and TRBJ1-5, is DTGVSQNPRHKITKRGQNVTFRCDPISEHNRLYWYRQTLGQGPEFLTYFQNEAQLEKSRLLSDRFSAERPKGSFSTLEIQRTEQGDSAMYLCASSSGAGNQPQHFGDGTRLSIL.

The J gene is TRBJ2-1, the V gene TRBV19; 10 bases match TRBD2. Germline V gene data show CDR1 as LNHDA and CDR2 as SQIVND (reference sequence). CDR3 size: 18 residues. The trim removed 3 bases at V and 0 bases at J, leaving 8 bases unmatched. In nucleotides, the CDR3 is TGTGCCAGTAGTATGGCTAGCGGGGGAGTTCGCTCCTACAATGAGCAGTTCTTC. Protein product: CASSMASGGVRSYNEQFF.

CDR3 sequence reads: CASSLGTPKDTQYF. DNA for the CDR3: TGTGCCAGCAGCTTAGGGACCCCTAAGGATACGCAGTATTTT. The chain uses TRBV7-2 and TRBJ2-3; D not resolved. Germline V lookup: CDR1 SGHTA, CDR2 FQGNSA. The CDR3 is made up of 14 amino acids. Trimming shortened V by 1 base and J by 6 bases, and 11 bases separated the two germline ends.

This chain joins TRBV28 and TRBJ1-2, with D perhaps matching TRBD1 (5 bases). The germline gives CDR1 MDHEN, CDR2 SYDVKM. Trimming left V 8 bases short and J 8 bases short, with 12 bases between. This CDR3 spans 11 amino acids. CDR3 loop: CASGPWGGYTF. DNA of the CDR3: TGTGCCAGCGGTCCATGGGGGGGCTACACCTTC.